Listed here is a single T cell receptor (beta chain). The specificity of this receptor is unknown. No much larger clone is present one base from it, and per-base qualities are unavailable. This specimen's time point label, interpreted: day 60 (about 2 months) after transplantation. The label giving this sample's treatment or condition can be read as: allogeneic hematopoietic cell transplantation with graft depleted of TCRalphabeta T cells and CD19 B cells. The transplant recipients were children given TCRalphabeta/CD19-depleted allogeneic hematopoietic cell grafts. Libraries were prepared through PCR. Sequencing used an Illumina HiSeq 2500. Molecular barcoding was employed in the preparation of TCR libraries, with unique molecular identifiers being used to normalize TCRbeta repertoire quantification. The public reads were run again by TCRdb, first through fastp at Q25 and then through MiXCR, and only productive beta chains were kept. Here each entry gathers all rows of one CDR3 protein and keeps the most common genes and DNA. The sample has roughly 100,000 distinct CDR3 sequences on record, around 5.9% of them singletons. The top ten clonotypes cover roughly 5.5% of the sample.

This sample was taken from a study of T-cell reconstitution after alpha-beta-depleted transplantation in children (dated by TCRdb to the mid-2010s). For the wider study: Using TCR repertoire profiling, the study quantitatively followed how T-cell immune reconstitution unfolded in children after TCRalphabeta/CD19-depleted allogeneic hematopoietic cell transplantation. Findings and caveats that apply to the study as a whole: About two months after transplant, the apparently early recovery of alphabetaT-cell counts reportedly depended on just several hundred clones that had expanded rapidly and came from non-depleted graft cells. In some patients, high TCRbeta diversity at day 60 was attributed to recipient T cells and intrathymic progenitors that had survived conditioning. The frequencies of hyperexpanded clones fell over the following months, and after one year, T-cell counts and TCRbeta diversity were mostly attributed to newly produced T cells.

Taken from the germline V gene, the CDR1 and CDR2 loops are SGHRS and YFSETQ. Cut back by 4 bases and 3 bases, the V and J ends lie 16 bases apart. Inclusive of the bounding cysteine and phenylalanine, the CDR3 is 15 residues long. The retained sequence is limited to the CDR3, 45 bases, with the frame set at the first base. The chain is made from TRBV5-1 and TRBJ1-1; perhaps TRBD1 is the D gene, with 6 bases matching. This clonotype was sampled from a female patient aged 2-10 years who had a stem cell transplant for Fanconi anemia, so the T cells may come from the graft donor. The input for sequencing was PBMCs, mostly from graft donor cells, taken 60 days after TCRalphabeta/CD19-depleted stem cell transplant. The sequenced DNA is TGCGCCAGCAGCGATGCGTCACAGGGAGACACTGAAGCTTTCTTT. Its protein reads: CASSDASQGDTEAFF.